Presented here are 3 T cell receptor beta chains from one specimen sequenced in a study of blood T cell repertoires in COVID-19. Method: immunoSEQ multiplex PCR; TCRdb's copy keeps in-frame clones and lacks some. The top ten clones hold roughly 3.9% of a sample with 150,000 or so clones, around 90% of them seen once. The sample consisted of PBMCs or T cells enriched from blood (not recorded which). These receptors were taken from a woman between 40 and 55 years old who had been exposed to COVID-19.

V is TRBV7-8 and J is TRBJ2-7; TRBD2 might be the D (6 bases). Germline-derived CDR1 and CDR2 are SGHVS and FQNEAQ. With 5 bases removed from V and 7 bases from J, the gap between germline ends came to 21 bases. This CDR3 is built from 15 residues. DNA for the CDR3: TGTGCCAGCAGCCACGGGAGAGTCACCCTTGGGGAGCAGTACTTC. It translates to CASSHGRVTLGEQYF. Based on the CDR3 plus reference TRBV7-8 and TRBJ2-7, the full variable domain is GAGVSQSPRYKVAKRGQDVALRCDPISGHVSLFWYQQALGQGPEFLTYFQNEAQLDKSGLPSDRFFAERPEGSVSTLKIQRTQQEDSAVYLCASSHGRVTLGEQYFGPGTRLTVT.

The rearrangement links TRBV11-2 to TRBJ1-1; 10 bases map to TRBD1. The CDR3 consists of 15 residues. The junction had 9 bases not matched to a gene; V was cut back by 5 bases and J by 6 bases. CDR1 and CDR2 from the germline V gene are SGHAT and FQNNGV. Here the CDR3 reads CASSRQDRGLPEAFF. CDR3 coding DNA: TGTGCCAGCAGCAGACAAGACAGGGGGCTTCCTGAAGCTTTCTTT.

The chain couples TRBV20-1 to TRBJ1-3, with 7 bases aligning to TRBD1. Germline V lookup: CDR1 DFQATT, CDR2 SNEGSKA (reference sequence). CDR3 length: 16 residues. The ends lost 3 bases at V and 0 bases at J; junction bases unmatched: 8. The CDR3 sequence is CSASPGTAGSGNTIYF. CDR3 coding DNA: TGCAGTGCTAGTCCAGGGACAGCCGGCTCTGGAAACACCATATATTTT.